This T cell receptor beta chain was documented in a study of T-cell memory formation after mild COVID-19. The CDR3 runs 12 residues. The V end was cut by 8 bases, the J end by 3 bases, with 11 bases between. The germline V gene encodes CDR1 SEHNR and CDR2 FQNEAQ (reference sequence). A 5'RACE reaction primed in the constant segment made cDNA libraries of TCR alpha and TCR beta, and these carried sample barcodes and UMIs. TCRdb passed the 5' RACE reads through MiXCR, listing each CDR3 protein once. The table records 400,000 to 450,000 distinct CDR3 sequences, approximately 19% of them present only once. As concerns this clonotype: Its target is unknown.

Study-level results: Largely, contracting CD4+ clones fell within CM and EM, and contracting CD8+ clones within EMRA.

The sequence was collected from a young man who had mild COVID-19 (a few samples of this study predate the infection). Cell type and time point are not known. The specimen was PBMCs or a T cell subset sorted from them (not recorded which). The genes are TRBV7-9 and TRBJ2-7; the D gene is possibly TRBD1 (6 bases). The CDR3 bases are TGTGCCAGCCGGGACATAAACTACGAGCAGTACTTC. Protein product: CASRDINYEQYF.